This is a list of T cell receptor beta chains from one sample in a study of technical replicates of blood from a handful of donors. This table comes from immunoSEQ multiplex PCR, and its TCRdb copy is limited to in-frame clones, with some not included. The sample consists of about 100,000 clones, 95% of them appearing once. Sequenced input: T cells isolated from PBMCs. The receptor source for this set is a human donor in good health. Both conserved end residues are part of each CDR3. The order of the fields is V gene, J gene, CDR3 protein.

>TRBV28|TRBJ2-5
CASSRQGVETQYF
>TRBV11-3|TRBJ2-2
CASSSLSGNTGELFF
>TRBV7-8|TRBJ2-7
CASSLIGYEQYF
>TRBV30|TRBJ2-1
CACFGTGNNEQFF
>TRBV5-1|TRBJ1-1
CASSLEPADTEAFF
>TRBV13|TRBJ2-5
CASSPSGQGKETQYF
>TRBV6-5|TRBJ2-3
CASSYQATQYF
>TRBV11-3|TRBJ2-3
CASSLGDSSTDTQYF
>TRBV27|TRBJ1-1
CASSLGPTGNTEAFF
>TRBV7-9|TRBJ1-1
CASSLAGQGGTEAFF
>TRBV28|TRBJ2-5
CASTFRAGTFWETQYF
>TRBV19|TRBJ1-4
CASSIDRQVNEKLFF
>TRBV9|TRBJ1-1
CASSLRQGKAEAFF
>TRBV6-5|TRBJ2-7
CASSYSLAGISYEQYF
>TRBV29-1|-
CSAGTSGSYEQYF
>TRBV29-1|TRBJ2-7
CSAGQGTPGYEQYF
>TRBV7-3|TRBJ1-2
CASELPGQGLHGYTF
>TRBV6-1|TRBJ2-1
CASSEFGRGSGNEQFF
>TRBV19|TRBJ2-7
CASSPAEGVISHEQYF
>TRBV28|TRBJ2-5
CASSQGRETQYF
>TRBV30|TRBJ1-1
CAWSVGQPLMNTEAFF
>TRBV7-3|TRBJ2-5
CASSLNRGMGETQYF
>TRBV9|TRBJ2-3
CASSARGSGSLADTQYF
>TRBV11-3|TRBJ1-1
CASSLIDTSEAFF
>TRBV2|TRBJ2-7
CASSNRLADYEQYF
>TRBV30|TRBJ1-2
CAWSGGGGYTF
>TRBV7-7|TRBJ2-7
CASSLATDYEQYF
>TRBV5-1|TRBJ2-4
CASSLELAGGQNIQYF
>TRBV5-1|TRBJ1-4
CAGSLARAGNEKLFF
>TRBV28|TRBJ1-5
CASSLGPGGAEAQPQHF
>TRBV18|TRBJ2-2
CASSPNGGDGELFF
>TRBV9|TRBJ2-2
CASSVTLPGGPAGELFF
>TRBV13|TRBJ2-3
CASSLNLAGDTQYF
>TRBV2|TRBJ2-2
CASSVTSGRVGELFF